This TCR beta chain appears in the sequencing data of a study of Ad26.COV2.S vaccination and SARS-CoV-2 variants. Treatment reported: some 20 received Ad26.COV2.S at low or high dose, single or two shots; five or six received placebo; per-sample allocation not given. Sampling was done on day 63 after the first vaccine or placebo injection. Sequencing was performed with immunoSEQ multiplex PCR; in TCRdb, only in-frame clones are kept and a portion is missing. Found here are a few hundred thousand clones, approximately 87% of them singletons; the top ten hold less than 4%. Germline V gene sequence: CDR1 SGHRS, CDR2 YFSETQ. V gave up 4 bases and J gave up 4 bases, with 11 bases separating them. CDR3 length equals 13 residues.

The TCR was taken from a person between 18 and 59 years old who received the Ad26.COV2.S COVID-19 vaccine or a placebo. The sample consisted of peripheral blood, taken in a trial of Ad26.COV2.S vaccine versus placebo. The chain recombines TRBV5-1 with TRBJ1-1, with D maybe TRBD1 (5 bases). CDR3 region: CASSHPGGTEAFF. In DNA form, the CDR3 reads TGCGCCAGCAGCCATCCCGGGGGCACTGAAGCTTTCTTT.